Reported below is one T cell receptor beta chain. One junction end does not reproduce the germline sequence, and a read error may be involved. The CDR3 covers 16 residues. Germline CDR1 reads DFQATT; CDR2 reads SNEGSKA (reference sequence). Three rounds of nested PCR, following a modified ARM-PCR protocol, produced the TCRbeta library. Via MiXCR, TCRdb re-called the multiplex PCR reads, giving one row per CDR3 protein. The repertoire holds 75,000 to 95,000 distinct CDR3 sequences, with 67% as singletons. No cell sorting was done before RNA was extracted from the tissue. Between August and November 2014, newly diagnosed, chemotherapy-naive lung cancer patients underwent thoracic surgery in China. The data originate from a study of tumor and adjacent non-tumor tissue in lung cancer. Overall study context: On average, productive TCRbeta reads reached 4 million to 5 million per sample.

Sample: lung tumor tissue. The source is a man in his sixties with non-small cell lung cancer. The J gene is TRBJ2-3, the V gene TRBV20-1; TRBD2 aligns across 9 bases. The CDR3 coding sequence is TGCAGTGATAGAGATAACCTAGCGGGACTCACAGATACGCAGTATTTT. Residues: CSDRDNLAGLTDTQYF.